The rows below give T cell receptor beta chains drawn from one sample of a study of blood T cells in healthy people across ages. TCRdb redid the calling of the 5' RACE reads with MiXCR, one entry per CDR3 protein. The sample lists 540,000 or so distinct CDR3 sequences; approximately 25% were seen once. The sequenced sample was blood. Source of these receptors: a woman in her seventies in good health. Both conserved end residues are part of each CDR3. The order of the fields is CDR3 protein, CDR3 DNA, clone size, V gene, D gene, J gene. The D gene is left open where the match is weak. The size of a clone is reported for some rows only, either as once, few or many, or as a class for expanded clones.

CDR3aa: CASSFLGETQYF; CDR3nt: TGTGCCAGCAGCTTCCTAGGGGAGACCCAGTACTTC; abundance: many; v_gene: TRBV7-2; d_gene: -; j_gene: TRBJ2-5
CDR3aa: CASSPRTGQKNIQYF; CDR3nt: TGTGCCAGCAGCCCTAGGACAGGTCAAAAAAACATTCAGTACTTC; abundance: many; v_gene: TRBV6-6; d_gene: TRBD1; j_gene: TRBJ2-4
CDR3aa: CASSVAGAQETHYF; CDR3nt: TGTGCCAGCAGCGTAGCGGGGGCTCAAGAGACCCACTACTTC; abundance: once; v_gene: TRBV9; d_gene: -; j_gene: TRBJ2-5
CDR3aa: CASSQDLEGAGANVLTF; CDR3nt: TGCGCCAGCAGCCAAGATCTAGAGGGGGCCGGGGCCAACGTCCTGACTTTC; abundance: many; v_gene: TRBV4-3; d_gene: TRBD1; j_gene: TRBJ2-6
CDR3aa: CASSRTSGGITQETQYF; CDR3nt: TGTGCCAGCAGCCGGACTAGCGGGGGGATCACCCAAGAGACCCAGTACTTC; abundance: few; v_gene: TRBV12-3/TRBV12-4; d_gene: TRBD2; j_gene: TRBJ2-5
CDR3aa: CASSSRLESTDTQYF; CDR3nt: TGTGCCAGCAGCTCCCGACTAGAAAGCACAGATACGCAGTATTTT; abundance: -; v_gene: TRBV7-9; d_gene: -; j_gene: TRBJ2-3
CDR3aa: CASRRDSSYEQYF; CDR3nt: TGTGCCAGCAGACGGGACAGCTCCTACGAGCAGTACTTC; abundance: many; v_gene: TRBV7-9; d_gene: TRBD1; j_gene: TRBJ2-7
CDR3aa: CASSEEEGTEAFF; CDR3nt: TGTGCCAGCAGTGAAGAGGAGGGCACTGAAGCTTTCTTT; abundance: few; v_gene: TRBV2; d_gene: -; j_gene: TRBJ1-1
CDR3aa: CASSLGGGAGNTIYF; CDR3nt: TGTGCCAGCAGCTTAGGAGGGGGAGCTGGAAACACCATATATTTT; abundance: few; v_gene: TRBV7-2; d_gene: -; j_gene: TRBJ1-3
CDR3aa: CASSQEPGLRGNTIYF; CDR3nt: TGTGCCAGCAGCCAAGAGCCCGGGCTCAGGGGAAACACCATATATTTT; abundance: few; v_gene: TRBV4-2; d_gene: -; j_gene: TRBJ1-3
CDR3aa: CASSHSSGSSYEQYF; CDR3nt: TGTGCCAGCAGTCATTCTAGCGGGAGTTCCTACGAGCAGTACTTC; abundance: -; v_gene: TRBV28; d_gene: TRBD2; j_gene: TRBJ2-7
CDR3aa: CASSQGAGLLNEKLFF; CDR3nt: TGTGCCAGCAGCCAAGGGGCGGGACTGCTAAATGAAAAACTGTTTTTT; abundance: -; v_gene: TRBV3-1; d_gene: -; j_gene: TRBJ1-4
CDR3aa: CSAGDPNGYTF; CDR3nt: TGCAGTGCAGGGGATCCGAATGGCTACACCTTC; abundance: few; v_gene: TRBV20-1; d_gene: -; j_gene: TRBJ1-2
CDR3aa: CASIPTVNTEAFF; CDR3nt: TGTGCCAGTATACCTACAGTCAACACTGAAGCTTTCTTT; abundance: few; v_gene: TRBV28; d_gene: -; j_gene: TRBJ1-1
CDR3aa: CSAPGPKNTGELFF; CDR3nt: TGCAGTGCTCCGGGACCCAAGAACACCGGGGAGCTGTTTTTT; abundance: few; v_gene: TRBV20-1; d_gene: -; j_gene: TRBJ2-2
CDR3aa: CASSPESYNEQFF; CDR3nt: TGTGCCAGCTCCCCTGAATCGTACAATGAGCAGTTCTTC; abundance: many; v_gene: TRBV7-3; d_gene: -; j_gene: TRBJ2-1
CDR3aa: CASSFGGARDTQYF; CDR3nt: TGTGCCAGCAGTTTCGGGGGGGCTAGAGATACGCAGTATTTT; abundance: few; v_gene: TRBV6-5; d_gene: TRBD2; j_gene: TRBJ2-3
CDR3aa: CASSRQAGGYNEQFF; CDR3nt: TGCGCCAGCAGCCGACAGGCGGGGGGATACAATGAGCAGTTCTTC; abundance: -; v_gene: TRBV5-1; d_gene: TRBD2; j_gene: TRBJ2-1
CDR3aa: CASNSYNEQFF; CDR3nt: TGTGCCAGCAATAGCTACAATGAGCAGTTCTTC; abundance: -; v_gene: TRBV6-2/TRBV6-3; d_gene: -; j_gene: TRBJ2-1
CDR3aa: CAISEDSEQYF; CDR3nt: TGTGCCATCAGTGAGGATAGCGAGCAGTACTTC; abundance: many; v_gene: TRBV10-3; d_gene: -; j_gene: TRBJ2-7
CDR3aa: CASSVGTSGKEVQYF; CDR3nt: TGTGCCAGCAGTGTCGGGACTAGCGGGAAAGAGGTGCAGTACTTC; abundance: -; v_gene: TRBV27; d_gene: TRBD2; j_gene: TRBJ2-7
CDR3aa: CASSQGVLRDPEAFF; CDR3nt: TGCGCCAGCAGCCAGGGGGTATTAAGAGATCCTGAAGCTTTCTTT; abundance: few; v_gene: TRBV4-1; d_gene: -; j_gene: TRBJ1-1
CDR3aa: CASSEMGIEDQPQHF; CDR3nt: TGTGCCAGCAGCGAAATGGGGATCGAAGATCAGCCCCAGCATTTT; abundance: -; v_gene: TRBV9; d_gene: -; j_gene: TRBJ1-5
CDR3aa: CASSFISGGRGNEKLFF; CDR3nt: TGTGCCAGCAGCTTCATATCGGGGGGTCGGGGGAATGAAAAACTGTTTTTT; abundance: few; v_gene: TRBV7-2; d_gene: -; j_gene: TRBJ1-4
CDR3aa: CASSFQGAKGLTDGYTF; CDR3nt: TGTGCCAGCAGCTTCCAGGGGGCGAAGGGACTAACTGATGGCTACACCTTC; abundance: -; v_gene: TRBV7-3; d_gene: TRBD1; j_gene: TRBJ1-2
CDR3aa: CASSSLGTQYF; CDR3nt: TGTGCCAGCAGCTCACTTGGAACGCAGTATTTT; abundance: many; v_gene: TRBV7-2; d_gene: -; j_gene: TRBJ2-3
CDR3aa: CASSPRTGRDEKLFF; CDR3nt: TGTGCCAGCAGTCCCAGGACAGGGAGGGATGAAAAACTGTTTTTT; abundance: -; v_gene: TRBV7-2; d_gene: TRBD1; j_gene: TRBJ1-4
CDR3aa: CSVVGQGGNEQFF; CDR3nt: TGCAGCGTAGTGGGACAGGGAGGCAATGAGCAGTTCTTC; abundance: few; v_gene: TRBV29-1; d_gene: TRBD1; j_gene: TRBJ2-1
CDR3aa: CAISESRDSIVRTDTQYF; CDR3nt: TGTGCCATCAGTGAGTCCCGGGACTCCATTGTACGCACAGATACGCAGTATTTT; abundance: few; v_gene: TRBV10-3; d_gene: -; j_gene: TRBJ2-3
CDR3aa: CASSPGLTQETQYF; CDR3nt: TGTGCCAGCTCACCGGGACTAACCCAAGAGACCCAGTACTTC; abundance: -; v_gene: TRBV18; d_gene: TRBD2; j_gene: TRBJ2-5
CDR3aa: CASSIGHDTDTQYF; CDR3nt: TGCGCCAGCAGCATCGGACACGACACAGATACGCAGTATTTT; abundance: -; v_gene: TRBV5-1; d_gene: -; j_gene: TRBJ2-3
CDR3aa: CASSLTGTGVSYEQYF; CDR3nt: TGCGCCAGCAGCTTGACCGGGACAGGGGTCTCCTACGAGCAGTACTTC; abundance: once; v_gene: TRBV5-1; d_gene: TRBD1; j_gene: TRBJ2-7
CDR3aa: CSARYGVGELFF; CDR3nt: TGCAGTGCTAGATACGGGGTCGGGGAGCTGTTTTTT; abundance: -; v_gene: TRBV20-1; d_gene: -; j_gene: TRBJ2-2
CDR3aa: CATSREGTGGASKLFF; CDR3nt: TGTGCCACCAGCAGAGAGGGGACAGGGGGCGCGTCTAAACTGTTTTTT; abundance: -; v_gene: TRBV15; d_gene: TRBD1; j_gene: TRBJ1-4
CDR3aa: CASAKTGGVGYTF; CDR3nt: TGTGCCAGTGCGAAGACAGGGGGCGTCGGCTACACCTTC; abundance: -; v_gene: TRBV27; d_gene: TRBD1; j_gene: TRBJ1-2
CDR3aa: CATRGPAEAFF; CDR3nt: TGTGCCACCCGGGGGCCGGCTGAAGCTTTCTTT; abundance: -; v_gene: TRBV10-3; d_gene: -; j_gene: TRBJ1-1
CDR3aa: CASSTQGIRNTEAFF; CDR3nt: TGCGCCAGCAGCACACAGGGGATTAGGAACACTGAAGCTTTCTTT; abundance: few; v_gene: TRBV5-1; d_gene: TRBD1; j_gene: TRBJ1-1
CDR3aa: CASSARLAGAGETQYF; CDR3nt: TGTGCCAGCAGCGCCCGACTAGCGGGGGCCGGAGAGACCCAGTACTTC; abundance: -; v_gene: TRBV9; d_gene: TRBD2; j_gene: TRBJ2-5
CDR3aa: CASSKQRKETQYF; CDR3nt: TGTGCTAGCAGCAAACAGAGGAAAGAGACCCAGTACTTC; abundance: -; v_gene: TRBV7-7; d_gene: -; j_gene: TRBJ2-5
CDR3aa: CASSTTGVSYEQYF; CDR3nt: TGCGCCAGCAGTACGACAGGGGTTTCCTACGAGCAGTACTTC; abundance: -; v_gene: TRBV5-1; d_gene: TRBD1; j_gene: TRBJ2-7
CDR3aa: CSARDVAVTQYF; CDR3nt: TGCAGTGCTAGAGACGTAGCCGTGACCCAGTACTTC; abundance: -; v_gene: TRBV20-1; d_gene: -; j_gene: TRBJ2-5
CDR3aa: CASNPGSLSYEQYF; CDR3nt: TGTGCCAGCAACCCAGGGTCCTTGTCCTACGAGCAGTACTTC; abundance: -; v_gene: TRBV7-2; d_gene: -; j_gene: TRBJ2-7
CDR3aa: CASGTSGGVQETQYF; CDR3nt: TGCGCCAGCGGTACTAGCGGGGGGGTTCAAGAGACCCAGTACTTC; abundance: few; v_gene: TRBV5-1; d_gene: TRBD2; j_gene: TRBJ2-5
CDR3aa: CASSYSALGAYEQYF; CDR3nt: TGTGCCAGCAGTTACTCTGCTCTCGGAGCCTACGAGCAGTACTTC; abundance: -; v_gene: TRBV6-5; d_gene: -; j_gene: TRBJ2-7
CDR3aa: CASGVSETQYF; CDR3nt: TGTGCCAGCGGGGTTTCGGAGACCCAGTACTTC; abundance: -; v_gene: TRBV11-2; d_gene: -; j_gene: TRBJ2-5
CDR3aa: CASSYPGVAQETQYF; CDR3nt: TGTGCCAGCAGCTACCCAGGGGTCGCTCAAGAGACCCAGTACTTC; abundance: few; v_gene: TRBV5-6; d_gene: -; j_gene: TRBJ2-5
CDR3aa: CASRRSDLYGYTF; CDR3nt: TGTGCCAGCAGGCGGAGTGATCTCTATGGCTACACCTTC; abundance: -; v_gene: TRBV6-5; d_gene: -; j_gene: TRBJ1-2
CDR3aa: CASSPLALAGTDTQYF; CDR3nt: TGTGCCAGCAGTCCGTTGGCACTAGCGGGAACTGATACGCAGTATTTT; abundance: -; v_gene: TRBV7-6; d_gene: TRBD2; j_gene: TRBJ2-3
CDR3aa: CASSLPFRLAGFQGTQYF; CDR3nt: TGTGCCAGCAGCTTACCTTTCCGTCTAGCGGGATTCCAAGGGACCCAGTACTTC; abundance: -; v_gene: TRBV7-9; d_gene: TRBD2; j_gene: TRBJ2-5